This TCR beta chain is drawn from a study of PD-1 blockade in classical Hodgkin lymphoma. Findings and limits, study-wide: What caused the repertoire differences, perhaps disease activity or prior therapy, remains undefined.

Following autologous stem cell transplantation, relapse occurred in every patient, and exposure to brentuximab vedotin varied. As to this clone: Its matching antigen is unknown.

This CDR3 has 13 residues. V lost 7 bases to trimming and J lost 9 bases, with 17 bases between them. Per germline, CDR1 MNHEY and CDR2 SMNVEV (reference sequence). Data came from immunoSEQ multiplex PCR; TCRdb stores just in-frame clones and leaves some out. The data hold more than 40,000 clones, with roughly 80% observed a single time. This TCR derives from a human donor with classical Hodgkin lymphoma. The chain carries TRBV27 and TRBJ2-3; D is unclear. The source was peripheral blood mononuclear cells (PBMCs), collected at baseline. The CDR3 here is CASTSRRLPTQYF. The CDR3 coding sequence is TGTGCCAGCACTTCAAGGCGGCTACCAACGCAGTATTTT.